This T cell receptor (beta chain) was sequenced during a study of blood T cell repertoires in COVID-19. Study overall: From T cells, B-cell-depleted T cells, or PBMCs came the material, which was cDNA or gDNA.

Here immunoSEQ multiplex PCR was the method, and the copy in TCRdb shows in-frame clones only, minus some. The sample has about 120,000 clones, around 90% seen once. The CDR3 has 14 residues. CDR1 and CDR2 from the germline V gene are LNHDA and SQIVND (reference sequence). The J segment lost 10 bases and the V segment lost 0 bases, leaving 8 bases of the junction unmatched. During active infection, Seattle patients enrolled and were then monitored through disease. The sequence derives from a woman aged 60 to 75 with COVID-19, enrolled during active disease. Sequencing was done on a sample of peripheral blood. V gene TRBV19 combines with J gene TRBJ1-1, with 7 bases fitting TRBD1. In nucleotides, the CDR3 is TGTGCCAGTAGTATAGACTTCGACAGGGTAACAGCTTTCTTT. Its translation: CASSIDFDRVTAFF.